Each of the 7 T cell receptor beta chains below was sequenced from the same sample in a study of pediatric ulcerative colitis (dated by TCRdb to 2018 to 2020). During colonoscopy, one to two pinch biopsies were obtained from the rectum for research. The library was obtained by the immunoSEQ multiplex PCR assay. TCRdb mirrors the immuneACCESS table, restricted to in-frame sequences. Some clones are absent from its copies; in checked studies, under half trace to an unresolved V gene, and the reason for the others is unknown. The table for this sample lists tens of thousands of clones; 60% to 85% of them were counted only once. The top ten constitute under 4% of the sample. Material for sequencing was gut tissue. The receptor source for this set is a girl aged 10-17 years with moderate ulcerative colitis.

The chain has TRBV14 and TRBJ1-4; D is ambiguous. The CDR3 is 16 amino acids. Per germline, CDR1 SGHDN and CDR2 FVKESK. The V and J ends lost 2 bases and 8 bases respectively, with 18 bases between them. CDR3 DNA sequence: TGTGCCAGCAGCCAACTCCGGGGTTCATTGCGGGAAAAACTGTTTTTT. Protein product: CASSQLRGSLREKLFF. The entire variable domain, with the rest obtained from reference TRBV14 and TRBJ1-4, is as follows: EAGVTQFPSHSVIEKGQTVTLRCDPISGHDNLYWYRRVMGKEIKFLLHFVKESKQDESGMPNNRFLAERTGGTYSTLKVQPAELEDSGVYFCASSQLRGSLREKLFFGSGTQLSVL.

The chain carries TRBV4-2 and TRBJ1-1, with D hard to call. In germline, CDR1 is LGHNA, CDR2 YNFKEQ. The CDR3 has 14 residues. The germline V and J ends were trimmed by 1 base and 2 bases, with 8 bases remaining between them. CDR3 protein: CASSQVSENTEAFF. DNA for the CDR3: TGTGCCAGCAGCCAAGTATCAGAAAACACTGAAGCTTTCTTT.

This chain joins TRBV4-1 and TRBJ1-5; a possible D gene is TRBD1 (5 bases). CDR1 is MGHRA and CDR2 is YSYEKL in the germline V gene. Trimming shortened V by 4 bases and J by 7 bases, and 20 bases separated the two germline ends. This CDR3 region has 16 residues. The CDR3 spells CASSLSKSVGEQPQHF. The CDR3 nucleotides read TGCGCCAGCAGCCTAAGCAAATCTGTAGGGGAACAGCCCCAGCATTTT.

The rearrangement uses TRBV15 and TRBJ2-5; tentatively, D is TRBD2 (6 bases). The V end was cut by 2 bases, the J end by 3 bases, with 16 bases between. The CDR3 loop spans 16 amino acids. Germline CDR1 reads LNHNV; CDR2 reads YYDKDF (reference sequence). CDR3 sequence (DNA): TGTGCCACCAGCAGACCCGGTCCAGGGAGGAAAGAGACCCAGTACTTC. It is translated as CATSRPGPGRKETQYF.

The chain uses TRBV27 and TRBJ2-2, with D unresolved. The germline V gene encodes CDR1 MNHEY and CDR2 SMNVEV (reference sequence). The CDR3 length is 12 residues. Trimming removed 5 bases at V and 0 bases at J, with 1 base between. CDR3 loop: CASSPNTGELFF. In nucleotides, the CDR3 is TGTGCCAGCAGTCCGAACACCGGGGAGCTGTTTTTT.

The V gene is TRBV19, the J gene TRBJ1-4; the D is unclear. There are 14 residues in the CDR3. CDR1 is LNHDA, CDR2 SQIVND, per germline (reference sequence). Trimming shortened V by 6 bases and J by 4 bases, and 12 bases separated the two germline ends. The CDR3 loop is CASSSRRDNEKLFF. CDR3 coding DNA: TGTGCCAGTAGCTCCCGGAGGGATAATGAAAAACTGTTTTTT.

The chain carries TRBV16 and TRBJ2-2; maybe TRBD1 (5 bases). V lost 2 bases to trimming and J lost 7 bases, with 14 bases between them. The length of the CDR3 is 15 residues. Germline V gives CDR1 KGHSY, CDR2 FQNENV. CDR3 in amino acids: CASSQIGAEIGELFF. DNA of the CDR3: TGTGCCAGCAGCCAAATTGGGGCCGAGATCGGGGAGCTGTTTTTT.